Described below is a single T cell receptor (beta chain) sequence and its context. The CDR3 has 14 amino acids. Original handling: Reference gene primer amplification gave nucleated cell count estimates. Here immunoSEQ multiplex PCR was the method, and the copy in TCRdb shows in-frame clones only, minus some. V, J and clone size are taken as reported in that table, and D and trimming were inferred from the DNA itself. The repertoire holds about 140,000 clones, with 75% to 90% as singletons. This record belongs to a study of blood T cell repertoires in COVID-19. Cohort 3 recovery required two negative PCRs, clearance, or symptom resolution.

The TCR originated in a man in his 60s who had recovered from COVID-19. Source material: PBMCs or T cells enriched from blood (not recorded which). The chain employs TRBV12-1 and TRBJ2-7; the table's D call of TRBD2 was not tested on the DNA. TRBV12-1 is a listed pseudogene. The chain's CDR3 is CASSPPGGTYEQYF. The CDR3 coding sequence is TGTGCCAGCAGCCCCCCCGGGGGGACCTACGAGCAGTACTTC.